Listed below are T cell receptor delta chains from one sample, sequenced in a study of gamma-delta chains in newborns, infants, children. TCRdb fed the reads to CATT. There are 4,800 or so delta-chain clones in the sample; approximately 38% occur only once, and 13% to 15% lies in the top ten. Sample: blood. These receptors were collected from a child who received the measles vaccine. CDR3s include the opening cysteine and the closing phenylalanine or tryptophan. Expanded clones get a size class; other rows say once, few or many, or leave the size out.

clone_size	v_call	j_call	cdr3_aa
.	TRDV1	TRDJ1	CALGIPTLPLEDTRRLYKLIF
few	TRDV1	TRDJ1	CALGKGLPLRVSGGLIF
.	TRDV1	TRDJ1	CALGARPGGDPDYTDKLIF
once	TRDV1	TRDJ1	CALGEYTYVESPVLGDTLRYADKLIF
once	TRDV3	TRDJ1	CALWVLRADKLIF
.	TRDV1	TRDJ1	CALGERLLLGSLGDTSTDKLIF
few	TRDV1	TRDJ1	CALGELGLPSMVLYWGMEGYTDKLIF
few	TRDV1	TRDJ1	CALVRFYGTAHQLVTDKLIF
.	TRDV1	TRDJ1	CALGELGGTAPGTDKLIF
once	TRDV1	TRDJ1	CALGDLGLPMLLGDRDTDKLIF
.	TRDV1	TRDJ1	CALGEGCFSLRGYTDKLIF
.	TRDV1	TRDJ1	CALGELLPKPGIRYTDKLIF
.	TRDV3	TRDJ1	CAFEGLPYWGLTYTDKLIF
.	TRDV1	TRDJ1	CALGEVGGYSLLKGDTKELIF
few	TRDV3	TRDJ1	CAFNWGIYTDKLIF
large	TRDV2	TRDJ1	CACDTVLGDPLFFYTDKLIF
medium-sized	TRAV29/DV5	TRDJ1	CAAKALSGAYDKLIF
.	TRDV3	TRDJ1	CASFLPFSGGDDKLIF
.	TRDV1	TRDJ1	CALGERLDWGTRAPDKLIF
few	TRDV1	TRDJ1	CALGELRYWGIQPKLIF
few	TRDV1	TRDJ2	CALGEQSGWGTDTLTAQLFF
.	TRDV1	TRDJ1	CALGEEVLFPHWGIGGTGGKLIF